These 16 T cell receptor beta chains were all obtained from the same sample, sequenced in a study of blood T cell repertoires in COVID-19. Profiled with immunoSEQ multiplex PCR; TCRdb holds only in-frame clones, not every one. This sample has around 97,000 clones, with 87% found just once. Sequencing was done on a sample of peripheral blood. Every receptor here comes from a man aged 50 to 60 in a cohort sampled during active COVID-19.

This clone was picked up many times. DNA of the CDR3: TGTGCCAGCAGGAGGGGGAACAATCAGCCCCAGCATTTT. This encodes CASRRGNNQPQHF. V gene TRBV6-6 combines with J gene TRBJ1-5; a possible D gene is TRBD1 (6 bases). V was pared by 6 bases and J by 3 bases, with 9 bases between. Germline loops: CDR1 MNHNY, CDR2 SVGAGI (reference sequence). The CDR3 is 13 residues long.

This clone was observed a single time. The chain uses TRBV28 and TRBJ1-1; no clear D. Per the germline V gene, CDR1 is MDHEN and CDR2 is SYDVKM. V was pared by 6 bases and J by 0 bases, with 8 bases between. The CDR3 runs to 13 residues. CDR3 region: CASRRQMNTEAFF. CDR3 DNA: TGTGCCAGCAGGCGACAAATGAACACTGAAGCTTTCTTT. Drawing the rest from reference TRBV28 and TRBJ1-1, the complete variable domain is DVKVTQSSRYLVKRTGEKVFLECVQDMDHENMFWYRQDPGLGLRLIYFSYDVKMKEKGDIPEGYSVSREKKERFSLILESASTNQTSMYLCASRRQMNTEAFFGQGTRLTVV.

This sequence joins TRBV3-1 (or the pseudogene TRBV3-2) and TRBJ1-1; D gene unclear. The germline gives CDR1 LGHDT, CDR2 YNNKEL (reference sequence). Between the trimmed V and J ends, which lost 3 bases and 4 bases, there was a span of 9 bases. This CDR3 comprises 13 residues. The CDR3 region is CASSHIGRTEAFF. The CDR3 DNA sequence: TGTGCCAGCAGCCATATCGGTCGCACTGAAGCTTTCTTT.

The V call is TRBV28, the J call TRBJ2-5, with D perhaps matching TRBD2 (6 bases). Germline V gives CDR1 MDHEN, CDR2 SYDVKM. V dropped 6 bases and J dropped 1 base, with 12 bases sitting between them. This CDR3 contains 14 residues. The CDR3 reads CASSFRSGQETQYF. The DNA for the CDR3 is TGTGCCAGCAGCTTCCGTAGCGGCCAAGAGACCCAGTACTTC.

This clone has a handful of counts. The chain uses TRBV7-8 and TRBJ1-3; D unresolved. The CDR3 covers 16 residues. Germline V gene data show CDR1 as SGHVS and CDR2 as FQNEAQ. Between the trimmed V and J ends, which lost 4 bases and 4 bases, there was a span of 17 bases. The CDR3 region has the DNA TGTGCCAGCAGCTCCCGGGGTGATACTTACGGAAACACCATATATTTT. Its translation is CASSSRGDTYGNTIYF.

The chain carries TRBV27 and TRBJ2-7; the D gene is possibly TRBD2 (5 bases). The length of the CDR3 is 15 residues. The V end was cut by 3 bases, the J end by 3 bases, with 15 bases between. Germline V gene lookup returns CDR1 MNHEY and CDR2 SMNVEV (reference sequence). CDR3 region: CASSFNRKGGYEQYF. Here the CDR3 DNA reads TGTGCCAGCAGTTTTAATCGGAAAGGAGGCTACGAGCAGTACTTC.

Of note for this clone: Other nucleotide sequences in the sample specify the same CDR3. The CDR3 region has the DNA TGTGCCAGCAGCCAAGGGCGGGGCACAGATACGCAGTATTTT. This gives the protein CASSQGRGTDTQYF. The chain uses TRBV3-1 (or the pseudogene TRBV3-2) and TRBJ2-3, with D possibly being TRBD2 (5 bases). CDR1 is LGHDT and CDR2 is YNNKEL in the germline V gene (reference sequence). The CDR3 covers 14 residues. V was clipped by 1 base and J by 1 base, with 6 bases between them.

The chain carries TRBV11-2 and TRBJ2-5, with no clear D. This CDR3 spans 15 amino acids. V lost 6 bases and J 3 bases, leaving 17 bases between the germline ends. Germline CDR1 reads SGHAT; CDR2 reads FQNNGV. The CDR3 DNA sequence: TGTGCCAGCAGGTTCAAAGTTCAGAATGAAGAGACCCAGTACTTC. It encodes CASRFKVQNEETQYF.

The rearrangement joins TRBV6-5 to TRBJ2-6, with no clear D. Trimming took 6 bases from V and 0 from J, leaving 9 bases between them. This CDR3 contains 15 residues. The germline V gene has CDR1 MNHEY and CDR2 SVGAGI. The CDR3 reads CASRHTDSGANVLTF. The CDR3 DNA sequence: TGTGCCAGCAGACACACCGACTCTGGGGCCAACGTCCTGACTTTC.

The chain employs TRBV19 and TRBJ2-2, with TRBD2 as a possible D gene (6 bases). Germline V gives CDR1 LNHDA, CDR2 SQIVND (reference sequence). V was clipped by 5 bases and J by 2 bases, with 15 bases between them. The CDR3 has 16 residues. CDR3 sequence: CASSPRRAGNTGELFF. The CDR3 bases are TGTGCCAGTAGTCCCCGGAGGGCAGGAAACACCGGGGAGCTGTTTTTT.

This rearrangement joins TRBV29-1 to TRBJ2-2, with 9 bases lining up with TRBD1. Looked up from germline, CDR1 is SQVTM and CDR2 is ANQGSEA. This CDR3 is built from 13 residues. The V segment lost 4 bases and the J segment 5 bases; nucleotides outside the gene matches: 2. CDR3 region: CSVGQGETGELFF. CDR3 DNA: TGCAGCGTTGGACAGGGGGAGACCGGGGAGCTGTTTTTT.

The V gene is TRBV12-3 or TRBV12-4, the J gene TRBJ2-1; unclear D gene. V was trimmed by 6 bases and J by 4 bases, leaving 7 bases between them. The CDR3 totals 12 residues. The CDR3 region is CASSRTYNEQFF. CDR3 DNA: TGTGCCAGCAGCCGAACTTACAATGAGCAGTTCTTC.

The chain employs TRBV12-3 or TRBV12-4 and TRBJ1-4; D gene unclear. V lost 1 base and J lost 8, with 5 bases in between. The CDR3 contains 12 residues. The CDR3 protein is CASSLGQEKLFF. CDR3 DNA: TGTGCCAGCAGTTTAGGGCAAGAAAAACTGTTTTTT.

The table lists this clone with a few counts. This chain connects TRBV29-1 to TRBJ2-5; no firm D call. This CDR3 contains 12 residues. Between the trimmed V and J ends, which lost 4 bases and 2 bases, there was a span of 8 bases. CDR1 and CDR2 (germline): SQVTM, ANQGSEA. CDR3 protein: CSVAPGQETQYF. As DNA, the CDR3 is TGCAGCGTTGCGCCAGGTCAAGAGACCCAGTACTTC.

The gene calls are TRBV5-4 and TRBJ2-7; TRBD2 aligns across 12 bases. This CDR3 spans 15 amino acids. Germline V gene data show CDR1 as SGHNT and CDR2 as YYREEE (reference sequence). The ends lost 5 bases at V and 0 bases at J; junction bases unmatched: 3. This chain's CDR3 is CASSLAGGSSYEQYF. DNA for the CDR3: TGTGCCAGCAGTCTAGCGGGGGGGTCCTCCTACGAGCAGTACTTC.

The gene calls are TRBV4-2 and TRBJ1-2; D is unresolved. Germline assignment: CDR1 LGHNA and CDR2 YNFKEQ. Trimming left V 1 base short and J 3 bases short, with 12 bases between. This CDR3 comprises 15 residues. CDR3 nucleotides: TGTGCCAGCAGCCAAGCTGTAGGTAGCGACTATGGCTACACCTTC. Encoded protein: CASSQAVGSDYGYTF.